A single sample gave rise to the 14 T cell receptor beta chains below, sequenced in a study of OX40 agonist ivuxolimab in advanced cancers. The data were produced by immunoSEQ multiplex PCR, yet TCRdb's version contains in-frame clones alone and is incomplete. The sample includes approximately 50,000 clones, about 85% seen only once; the top ten take about 0.71%. The source was CD4+ or CD8+ T cells sorted from blood, collected in a trial of the OX40 agonist ivuxolimab. The receptor set was obtained from an adult with an advanced solid tumor such as melanoma, head and neck, liver or kidney cancer.

Only a few counts were recorded for this clone. The genes are TRBV19 and TRBJ1-1; 8 nucleotides agree with TRBD1. Losses at the gene ends were 5 bases for V and 4 bases for J; bases not matched to a gene: 6. The CDR3 covers 14 residues. Germline V lookup: CDR1 LNHDA, CDR2 SQIVND (reference sequence). The CDR3 DNA is TGTGCCAGTAGTGTAAGGACAGGGAGCACTGAAGCTTTCTTT. This translates into CASSVRTGSTEAFF.

V gene TRBV12-5 combines with J gene TRBJ2-5; D tentatively fits TRBD1 or TRBD2 (7 bases each). The CDR3 runs to 15 residues. From germline, CDR1 is LGHNT and CDR2 FRNRAP. The V and J ends lost 0 bases and 5 bases respectively, with 13 bases between them. DNA for the CDR3: TGTGCTAGTGGTTTGGTACGGCAGGGGGGGGAGACCCAGTACTTC. Encoded protein: CASGLVRQGGETQYF. The full variable domain, rest sourced from reference TRBV12-5 and TRBJ2-5, is DARVTQTPRHKVTEMGQEVTMRCQPILGHNTVFWYRQTMMQGLELLAYFRNRAPLDDSGMPKDRFSAEMPDATLATLKIQPSEPRDSAVYFCASGLVRQGGETQYFGPGTRLLVL.

This chain uses TRBV7-6 with TRBJ2-3; the D gene is possibly TRBD2 (6 bases). Germline CDR1 SGHVS, CDR2 FNYEAQ. The CDR3 runs to 19 residues. V was pared by 2 bases and J by 6 bases, with 27 bases between. The CDR3 DNA reads as TGTGCCAGCAGCTTACGATCGTACGGGAGTAACATTCGTGAGGATACGCAGTATTTT. Residues: CASSLRSYGSNIREDTQYF.

This clone has only one observation. This chain joins TRBV11-2 and TRBJ2-5; no clear D. The J call could be wrong; TRBJ2-7 is a better fit for the DNA end. The CDR3 length is 15 residues. From germline, CDR1 is SGHAT and CDR2 FQNNGV. The CDR3 bases are TGTGCCAGCAGCCTGACGGTTAAGGCGGACCGCGAGCAGTACTTC. Translated: CASSLTVKADREQYF.

This chain uses TRBV19 with TRBJ2-1, with 10 bases matching TRBD1. The CDR3 sequence is 14 residues long. Germline assignment: CDR1 LNHDA and CDR2 SQIVND (reference sequence). After removal of 5 bases from V and 4 bases from J, the junction contained 2 bases not matched to a gene. This CDR3 reads CASSGTGAYNEQFF. The CDR3 coding sequence is TGTGCCAGTAGTGGGACAGGGGCATACAATGAGCAGTTCTTC.

This clone turned up a few times. The chain is built from TRBV30 and TRBJ1-1; TRBD1 might be the D (5 bases). V was shortened by 2 bases and J by 2 bases, with 9 bases between the two germline ends. Germline CDR1 reads GTSNPN; CDR2 reads SVGIG (reference sequence). The CDR3 covers 13 residues. The CDR3 bases are TGTGCCTGGAGTTTGGGGCTAAACACTGAAGCTTTCTTT. As protein: CAWSLGLNTEAFF.

The rearrangement links TRBV18 to TRBJ2-4, with TRBD1 identical over 8 bases. The V gene's germline CDR1 is KGHSH and CDR2 LQKENI. The CDR3 spans 15 residues. The V and J ends lost 0 bases and 4 bases, in that order; junction bases with no gene match: 2. CDR3: CASSPPGQGKNIQYF. Written as DNA, the CDR3 is TGTGCCAGCTCACCACCTGGACAGGGAAAAAACATTCAGTACTTC.

This rearrangement joins TRBV27 to TRBJ2-1, with D unresolved. Germline values: CDR1 MNHEY, CDR2 SMNVEV (reference sequence). Trimming took off 4 bases at V and 8 bases at J, with 6 bases between the two ends. The CDR3 has 11 amino acids. The CDR3 region has the DNA TGTGCCAGCAGTTCGGTCGATGAGCAGTTCTTC. It codes for CASSSVDEQFF.

The chain combines TRBV30 with TRBJ1-2; D is ambiguous. Trimming removed 1 base from V and 2 bases from J, with 14 bases in between. CDR3 length: 15 residues. Germline CDR1 and CDR2: GTSNPN and SVGIG (reference sequence). In nucleotides, the CDR3 is TGTGCCTGGAGTGCCCTAACGGGGTCGAACTATGGCTACACCTTC. Protein sequence: CAWSALTGSNYGYTF.

The chain combines TRBV5-6 with TRBJ2-7; perhaps TRBD1 as D (5 bases). Germline V lookup: CDR1 SGHDT, CDR2 YYEEEE. The CDR3 is 15 residues long. V was pared by 2 bases and J by 3 bases, with 15 bases between. CDR3 loop: CASSFRQGAFYEQYF. The CDR3 nucleotides read TGTGCCAGCAGCTTCCGGCAGGGTGCCTTCTACGAGCAGTACTTC.

V usage is TRBV25-1 and J usage is TRBJ2-7; no definite D call. The germline CDR1 and CDR2 sequences are MGHDK and SYGVNS. The V and J ends lost 7 bases and 4 bases respectively, with 17 bases between them. CDR3 size: 14 residues. CDR3 nucleotide sequence: TGTGCCAGCAACGGACCGTCATCTAATTACGAGCAGTACTTC. Translating gives CASNGPSSNYEQYF.

This chain uses TRBV6-5 with TRBJ1-4; 7 nucleotides match TRBD1. The germline V gene encodes CDR1 MNHEY and CDR2 SVGAGI. Unmatched junction bases numbered 9, after V lost 6 bases and J lost 8 bases. This CDR3 region has 14 residues. CDR3 residues: CASRKTGREEKLFF. DNA of the CDR3: TGTGCCAGCAGAAAGACAGGGAGGGAAGAAAAACTGTTTTTT.

This clone was detected once. This chain joins TRBV29-1 and TRBJ2-3; weak D call: TRBD2 (7 bases). CDR1 SQVTM and CDR2 ANQGSEA come from the germline V gene. The CDR3 has 13 residues. V shed 8 bases and J shed 6 bases, with 18 bases lying between them. Written as DNA, the CDR3 is TGCAGCCCCCGAGGAGGGAGGGGGGATACGCAGTATTTT. Its protein is CSPRGGRGDTQYF.

The chain recombines TRBV18 with TRBJ2-3, with D possibly matching TRBD2 (5 bases). This CDR3 spans 16 amino acids. The V gene lost 0 bases and the J gene lost 5 bases, with 15 bases spanning the gap. Germline V gene sequence: CDR1 KGHSH, CDR2 LQKENI. The CDR3 nucleotides read TGTGCCAGCTCACCACCTGCGGGTCAGGCTGGAGATACGCAGTATTTT. Its translation: CASSPPAGQAGDTQYF.